The clone carrying this T cell receptor (beta chain) was recorded only once. The antigen is unknown. A multiplex PCR was run with 60 Vbeta primers and 13 Jbeta primers. Original analysis: The count from a later analysis was tens of millions of unique TCR beta chains, approximately 9.9 million of them shared. Clones were read by immunoSEQ multiplex PCR, and TCRdb kept only the in-frame ones, dropping some. That table supplies the V and J calls and clone size; D and trimming were determined from the DNA. The profile covers approximately 150,000 clones, with 65% to 80% appearing a single time and around 1.7% taken by the ten largest. These data originate in a study of cytomegalovirus exposure and HLA in healthy donors. The study's findings and limits: Researchers had no immune exposure information except CMV serostatus available. In a later analysis, TCR beta V- and J-gene trimming was associated with a missense DCLRE1C variant.

With V trimmed by 5 bases and J by 5 bases, 6 bases remained unmatched. The germline CDR1 and CDR2 sequences are SSHAT and FNYEAQ (reference sequence). This CDR3 contains 14 residues. V gene TRBV7-7 combines with J gene TRBJ1-1; 9 positions match TRBD1. Specimen: PBMCs. The sequence was collected from a woman between 35 and 50 years old in good health and CMV-seronegative. The DNA of the CDR3 is TGTGCCAGCAGCATGACAGGGGGGGAGACTGAAGCTTTCTTT. It yields the protein CASSMTGGETEAFF.